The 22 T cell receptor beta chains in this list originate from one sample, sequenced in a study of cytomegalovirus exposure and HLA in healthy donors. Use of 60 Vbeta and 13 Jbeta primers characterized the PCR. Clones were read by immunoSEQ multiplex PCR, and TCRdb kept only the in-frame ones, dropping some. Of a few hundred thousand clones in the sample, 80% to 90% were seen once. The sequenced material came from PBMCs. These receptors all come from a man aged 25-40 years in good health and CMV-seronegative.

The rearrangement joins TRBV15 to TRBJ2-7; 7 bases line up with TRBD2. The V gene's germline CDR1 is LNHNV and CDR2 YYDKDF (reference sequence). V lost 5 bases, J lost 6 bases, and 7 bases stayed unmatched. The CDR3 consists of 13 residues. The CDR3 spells CATSAMGGTEQYF. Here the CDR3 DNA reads TGTGCCACCAGCGCGATGGGGGGGACCGAGCAGTACTTC.

CDR3 in amino acids: CASSPGGTQYF. Here the CDR3 DNA reads TGCGCCAGCAGCCCCGGCGGGACCCAGTACTTC. V usage is TRBV5-1 and J usage is TRBJ2-5; D not certain. Trimming removed 4 bases at V and 7 bases at J, with 8 bases between. Per germline, CDR1 SGHRS and CDR2 YFSETQ. This CDR3 comprises 11 residues.

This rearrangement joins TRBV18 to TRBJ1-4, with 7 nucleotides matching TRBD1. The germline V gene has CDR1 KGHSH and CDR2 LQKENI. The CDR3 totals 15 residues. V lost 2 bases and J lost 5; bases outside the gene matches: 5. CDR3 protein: CASSPTDRRNEKLFF. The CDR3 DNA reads TGTGCCAGCTCACCAACGGACAGGAGGAATGAAAAACTGTTTTTT. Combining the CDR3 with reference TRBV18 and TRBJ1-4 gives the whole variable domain NAGVMQNPRHLVRRRGQEARLRCSPMKGHSHVYWYRQLPEEGLKFMVYLQKENIIDESGMPKERFSAEFPKEGPSILRIQQVVRGDSAAYFCASSPTDRRNEKLFFGSGTQLSVL.

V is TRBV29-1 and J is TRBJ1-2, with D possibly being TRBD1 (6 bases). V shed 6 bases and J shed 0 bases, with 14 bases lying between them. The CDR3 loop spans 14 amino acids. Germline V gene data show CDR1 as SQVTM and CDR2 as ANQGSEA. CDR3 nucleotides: TGCAGCGTGGGGGGGGCGGCAGCTAACTATGGCTACACCTTC. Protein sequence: CSVGGAAANYGYTF.

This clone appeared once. This CDR3 is CASSLEGKVTGELFF. The CDR3 nucleotides are TGTGCCAGCAGCTTAGAGGGGAAGGTCACCGGGGAGCTGTTTTTT. The chain joins TRBV7-2 to TRBJ2-2; tentatively, D is TRBD1 (5 bases). From germline, CDR1 is SGHTA and CDR2 FQGNSA. The CDR3 consists of 15 residues. Trimming removed 1 base from V and 4 bases from J, with 10 bases in between. Combining the CDR3 with reference TRBV7-2 and TRBJ2-2 gives the whole variable domain GAGVSQSPSNKVTEKGKDVELRCDPISGHTALYWYRQSLGQGLEFLIYFQGNSAPDKSGLPSDRFSAERTGGSVSTLTIQRTQQEDSAVYLCASSLEGKVTGELFFGEGSRLTVL.

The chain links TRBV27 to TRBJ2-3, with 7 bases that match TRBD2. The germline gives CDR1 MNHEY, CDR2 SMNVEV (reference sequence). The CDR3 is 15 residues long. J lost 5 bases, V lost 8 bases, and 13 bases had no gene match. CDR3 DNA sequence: TGTGCCAGCGGCCTAGGAGCGGGGCGGAGAGATACGCAGTATTTT. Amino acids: CASGLGAGRRDTQYF.

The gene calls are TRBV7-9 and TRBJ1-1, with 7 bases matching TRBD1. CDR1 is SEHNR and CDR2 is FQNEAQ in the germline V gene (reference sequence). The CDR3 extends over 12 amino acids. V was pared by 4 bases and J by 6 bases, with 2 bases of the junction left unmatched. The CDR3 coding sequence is TGTGCCAGCAGCTCACAGGGGCCTGAAGCTTTCTTT. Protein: CASSSQGPEAFF.

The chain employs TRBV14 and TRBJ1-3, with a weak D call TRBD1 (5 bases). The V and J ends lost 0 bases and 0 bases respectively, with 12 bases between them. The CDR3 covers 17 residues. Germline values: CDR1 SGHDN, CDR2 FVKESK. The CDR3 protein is CASSQDWGRLSGNTIYF. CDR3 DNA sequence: TGTGCCAGCAGCCAAGATTGGGGGAGGCTCTCTGGAAACACCATATATTTT.

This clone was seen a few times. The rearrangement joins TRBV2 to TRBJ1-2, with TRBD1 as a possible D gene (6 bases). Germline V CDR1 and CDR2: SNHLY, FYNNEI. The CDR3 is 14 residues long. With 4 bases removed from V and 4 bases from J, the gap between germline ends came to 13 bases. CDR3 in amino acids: CASSGPDSLYGYTF. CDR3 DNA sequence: TGTGCCAGCAGTGGCCCGGACAGCCTCTATGGCTACACCTTC.

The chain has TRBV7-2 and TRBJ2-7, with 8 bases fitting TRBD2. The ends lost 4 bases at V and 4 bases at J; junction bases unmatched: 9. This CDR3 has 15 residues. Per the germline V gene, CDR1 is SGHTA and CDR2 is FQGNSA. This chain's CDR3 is CASSSAGGLGYEQYF. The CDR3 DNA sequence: TGTGCCAGCAGCTCGGCGGGGGGACTCGGGTACGAGCAGTACTTC.

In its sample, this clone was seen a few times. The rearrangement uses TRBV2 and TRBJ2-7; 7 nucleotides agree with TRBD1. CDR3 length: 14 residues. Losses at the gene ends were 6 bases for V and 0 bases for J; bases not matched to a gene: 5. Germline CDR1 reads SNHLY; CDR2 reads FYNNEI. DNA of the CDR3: TGTGCCAGCAGACCCCGACAGGGCTCCTACGAGCAGTACTTC. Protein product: CASRPRQGSYEQYF.

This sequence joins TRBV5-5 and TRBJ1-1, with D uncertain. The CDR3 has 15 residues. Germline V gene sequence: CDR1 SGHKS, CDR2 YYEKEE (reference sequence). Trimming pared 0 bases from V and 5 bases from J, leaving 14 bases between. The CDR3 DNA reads TGTGCCAGCAGCTTGGTTTCCGCCGGGGAGACTGAAGCTTTCTTT. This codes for CASSLVSAGETEAFF.

The CDR3 region is CASLPGQGVYGYTF. The CDR3 DNA is TGTGCCAGCCTACCGGGACAGGGGGTATATGGCTACACCTTC. The chain employs TRBV7-9 and TRBJ1-2; 11 bases map to TRBD1. This CDR3 region has 14 residues. V trimming: 8 bases; J trimming: 5 bases; junction bases outside the gene matches: 7. Germline CDR1 reads SEHNR; CDR2 reads FQNEAQ (reference sequence).

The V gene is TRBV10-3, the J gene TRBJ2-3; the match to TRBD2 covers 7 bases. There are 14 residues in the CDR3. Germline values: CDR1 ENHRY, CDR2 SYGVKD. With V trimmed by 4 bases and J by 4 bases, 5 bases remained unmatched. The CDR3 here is CAISGWGGADTQYF. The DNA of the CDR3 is TGTGCCATCAGTGGATGGGGGGGGGCAGATACGCAGTATTTT.

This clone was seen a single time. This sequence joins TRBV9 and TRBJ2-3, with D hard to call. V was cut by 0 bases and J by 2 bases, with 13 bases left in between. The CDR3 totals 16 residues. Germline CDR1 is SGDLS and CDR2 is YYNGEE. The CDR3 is CASSVAPERYTDTQYF. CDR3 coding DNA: TGTGCCAGCAGCGTAGCCCCGGAGAGGTACACAGATACGCAGTATTTT.

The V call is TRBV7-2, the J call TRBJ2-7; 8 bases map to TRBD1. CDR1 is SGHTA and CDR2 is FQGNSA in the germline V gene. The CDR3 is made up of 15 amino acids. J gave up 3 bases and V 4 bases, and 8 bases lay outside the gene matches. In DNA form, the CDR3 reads TGTGCCAGCAGCTCCTTGACAGGGGCCCACTACGAGCAGTACTTC. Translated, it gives CASSSLTGAHYEQYF.

CDR3 sequence reads: CASSQIEGVQETQYF. The DNA for the CDR3 is TGCGCCAGCAGCCAAATAGAGGGGGTTCAAGAGACCCAGTACTTC. The chain couples TRBV4-1 to TRBJ2-5; D is perhaps TRBD1 (6 bases). Trimming pared 2 bases from V and 2 bases from J, leaving 12 bases between. From germline, CDR1 is MGHRA and CDR2 YSYEKL. This CDR3 spans 15 amino acids.

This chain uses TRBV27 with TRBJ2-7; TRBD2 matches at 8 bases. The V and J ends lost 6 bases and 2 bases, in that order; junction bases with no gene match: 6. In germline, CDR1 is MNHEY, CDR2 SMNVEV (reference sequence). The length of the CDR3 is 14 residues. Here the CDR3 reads CASRERGFAYEQYF. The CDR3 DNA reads TGTGCCAGCAGAGAGCGGGGGTTCGCCTACGAGCAGTACTTC.

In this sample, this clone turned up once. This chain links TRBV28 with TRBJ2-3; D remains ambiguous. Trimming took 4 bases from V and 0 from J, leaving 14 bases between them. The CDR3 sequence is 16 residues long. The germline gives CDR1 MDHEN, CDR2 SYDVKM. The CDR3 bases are TGTGCCAGCAGTTCCCTTCGACTCTCTAGCACAGATACGCAGTATTTT. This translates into CASSSLRLSSTDTQYF.

This CDR3 is CASSEGGDRYQPQHF. DNA for the CDR3: TGTGCCAGCAGTGAAGGGGGGGACAGGTATCAGCCCCAGCATTTT. This rearrangement joins TRBV2 to TRBJ1-5; 8 bases fit TRBD1. The germline gives CDR1 SNHLY, CDR2 FYNNEI. V trimming: 1 base; J trimming: 5 bases; junction bases outside the gene matches: 4. This CDR3 spans 15 amino acids.

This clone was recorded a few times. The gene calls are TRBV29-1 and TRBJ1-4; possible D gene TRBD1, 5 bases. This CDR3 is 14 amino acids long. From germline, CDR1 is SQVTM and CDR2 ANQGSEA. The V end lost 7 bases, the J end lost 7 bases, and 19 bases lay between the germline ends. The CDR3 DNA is TGCAGCGCTGCGGGACGGGAACGGGGTGAAAAACTGTTTTTT. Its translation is CSAAGRERGEKLFF.

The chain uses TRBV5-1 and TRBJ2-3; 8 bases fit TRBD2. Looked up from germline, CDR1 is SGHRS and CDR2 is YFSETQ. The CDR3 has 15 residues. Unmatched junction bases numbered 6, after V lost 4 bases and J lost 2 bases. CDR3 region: CASSPLSGATDTQYF. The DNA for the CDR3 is TGCGCCAGCAGCCCACTTAGCGGGGCCACAGATACGCAGTATTTT.